These 26 T cell receptor beta chains originate from one sample sequenced in a study of blood T cell repertoires in COVID-19. Repertoires were generated with immunoSEQ multiplex PCR, while TCRdb's copy carries only in-frame clones and drops some. The sample lists hundreds of thousands of clones, over 70% occurring once. Sample: peripheral blood. These receptors all stem from a man in his forties or fifties with acute or convalescent COVID-19.

V gene TRBV21-1 combines with J gene TRBJ1-1; the table assigns TRBD1, which was not confirmed against the DNA. TRBV21-1 is a pseudogene locus. This CDR3 is built from 15 residues. The CDR3 DNA reads TGTGCCAGCCCCCAACCCGACAGGGCGAACACTGAAGCTTTCTTT. Encoded protein: CASPQPDRANTEAFF.

The V gene is TRBV7-3, the J gene TRBJ2-3; 8 nucleotides agree with TRBD2. Germline CDR1 SGHTA, CDR2 FQGTGA. V lost 5 bases and J lost 8; bases outside the gene matches: 12. The CDR3 runs 15 residues. Here the CDR3 reads CASSTRAGARGTQYF. CDR3 sequence (DNA): TGTGCCAGCAGCACACGAGCGGGAGCTCGAGGTACGCAGTATTTT.

The chain links TRBV9 to TRBJ2-7; 7 bases line up with TRBD1. The CDR3 spans 16 residues. Germline-derived CDR1 and CDR2 are SGDLS and YYNGEE. V shed 4 bases, J shed 3 bases, and the junction held 13 bases outside the gene matches. The CDR3 protein is CASSFTSGQSLYEQYF. The CDR3 DNA reads TGTGCCAGCAGCTTCACCTCGGGACAGTCGCTCTACGAGCAGTACTTC.

This clone has only one observation. At the DNA level, this CDR3 is encoded by other sequences in the same sample as well. The V call is TRBV5-1, the J call TRBJ1-6, with D perhaps TRBD1 (6 bases). Germline CDR1 is SGHRS and CDR2 is YFSETQ. The CDR3 sequence is 14 residues long. Trimming took 0 bases from V and 13 from J, leaving 14 bases between them. The CDR3 here is CASSLEQGSSPLHF. In DNA form, the CDR3 reads TGCGCCAGCAGCTTGGAGCAGGGGAGTTCGCCCCTCCACTTT.

CDR3: CASSPGLGQGYTF. The CDR3 DNA reads as TGTGCCAGCAGCCCCGGGTTGGGGCAAGGCTACACCTTC. The V gene is TRBV7-9, the J gene TRBJ1-2; tentatively, D is TRBD1 (5 bases). This CDR3 region has 13 residues. The germline gives CDR1 SEHNR, CDR2 FQNEAQ (reference sequence). V shed 5 bases and J shed 8 bases, with 15 bases lying between them. Based on the CDR3 plus reference TRBV7-9 and TRBJ1-2, the full variable domain is DTGVSQNPRHKITKRGQNVTFRCDPISEHNRLYWYRQTLGQGPEFLTYFQNEAQLEKSRLLSDRFSAERPKGSFSTLEIQRTEQGDSAMYLCASSPGLGQGYTFGSGTRLTVV.

This sequence joins TRBV30 and TRBJ2-5, with D unclear. Trimming pared 5 bases from V and 2 bases from J, leaving 6 bases between. Germline V gene data show CDR1 as GTSNPN and CDR2 as SVGIG (reference sequence). The CDR3 consists of 11 residues. In DNA form, the CDR3 reads TGTGCCTGGGTTAGTCAAGAGACCCAGTACTTC. Its translation: CAWVSQETQYF.

V and J are TRBV15 and TRBJ1-2; perhaps TRBD1 as D (5 bases). The germline CDR1 and CDR2 sequences are LNHNV and YYDKDF (reference sequence). V lost 0 bases and J lost 2, with 19 bases in between. CDR3 length: 18 amino acids. CDR3 in DNA: TGTGCCACCAGCAGAGAAGGTCATACGGGGGGTGTAAACTATGGCTACACCTTC. It translates to CATSREGHTGGVNYGYTF.

The chain is built from TRBV6-2 or TRBV6-3 and TRBJ2-1, with 9 bases matching TRBD2. The germline V gene has CDR1 MNHEY and CDR2 SVGEGT. J lost 2 bases, V lost 2 bases, and 1 base had no gene match. CDR3 length equals 15 residues. The CDR3 DNA follows: TGTGCCAGCAGTTACGGACTAGCGACCTACAATGAGCAGTTCTTC. Residues: CASSYGLATYNEQFF.

This chain uses TRBV12-3 or TRBV12-4 with TRBJ2-1; D not resolved. This CDR3 has 13 amino acids. The V end lost 6 bases, the J end lost 8 bases, and 14 bases lay between the germline ends. CDR3 amino acids: CASSPVPRYEQFF. Here the CDR3 DNA reads TGTGCCAGCAGCCCGGTCCCGAGGTATGAGCAGTTCTTC.

V usage is TRBV7-6 and J usage is TRBJ2-7; maybe TRBD2 (5 bases). The CDR3 extends over 16 amino acids. Deletions cut 3 bases from V and 2 bases from J, with 17 bases between. Germline V lookup: CDR1 SGHVS, CDR2 FNYEAQ. The CDR3 region has the DNA TGTGCCAGCAGCTTGTCTTTGGCGGACTCGGCCTACGAGCAGTACTTC. This sequence encodes CASSLSLADSAYEQYF.

This chain connects TRBV7-6 to TRBJ2-3; D possibly corresponds to TRBD2 (5 bases). Germline lookup yields CDR1 SGHVS and CDR2 FNYEAQ. Deletions cut 2 bases from V and 6 bases from J, with 9 bases between. This CDR3 is 13 amino acids long. DNA of the CDR3: TGTGCCAGCAGCTTACAGGAGCGGGATACGCAGTATTTT. Its translation is CASSLQERDTQYF.

The V call is TRBV5-1, the J call TRBJ2-7, with 7 positions matching TRBD2. V lost 0 bases, J lost 0 bases, and 3 bases stayed unmatched. The CDR3 has 15 amino acids. CDR1 and CDR2 from the germline V gene are SGHRS and YFSETQ. The CDR3 reads CASSLEAGTSYEQYF. In nucleotides, the CDR3 is TGCGCCAGCAGCTTGGAAGCGGGAACCTCCTACGAGCAGTACTTC. Supplemented by reference TRBV5-1 and TRBJ2-7, the full variable domain reads KAGVTQTPRYLIKTRGQQVTLSCSPISGHRSVSWYQQTPGQGLQFLFEYFSETQRNKGNFPGRFSGRQFSNSRSEMNVSTLELGDSALYLCASSLEAGTSYEQYFGPGTRLTVT.

The chain joins TRBV18 to TRBJ1-4; TRBD1 matches at 7 bases. The CDR3 totals 21 residues. V shed 1 base, J shed 0 bases, and the junction held 17 bases outside the gene matches. CDR1 is KGHSH, CDR2 LQKENI, per germline. Here the CDR3 reads CASSPLLPGQSLSATNEKLFF. CDR3 in DNA: TGTGCCAGCTCACCACTATTACCGGGACAGTCTCTCTCTGCAACTAATGAAAAACTGTTTTTT.

The genes are TRBV5-4 and TRBJ1-2; D gene unclear. The germline V gene has CDR1 SGHNT and CDR2 YYREEE (reference sequence). The CDR3 loop spans 16 amino acids. The V end lost 4 bases, the J end lost 6 bases, and 22 bases lay between the germline ends. The chain's CDR3 is CASSLPEFGQENGYTF. Written as DNA, the CDR3 is TGTGCCAGCAGCCTTCCCGAATTTGGGCAGGAAAATGGCTACACCTTC.

CDR3 sequence reads: CASSQDPSGSTDTQYF. CDR3 DNA sequence: TGCGCCAGCAGCCAAGACCCTAGCGGGAGCACAGATACGCAGTATTTT. The chain carries TRBV4-3 and TRBJ2-3, with TRBD2 identical over 8 bases. V trimming: 0 bases; J trimming: 0 bases; junction bases outside the gene matches: 2. This CDR3 is built from 16 residues. In germline, CDR1 is LGHNA, CDR2 YSLEER.

This clone was recorded once. The gene calls are TRBV19 and TRBJ1-2; 9 nucleotides align to TRBD1. V was clipped by 2 bases and J by 7 bases; unmatched bases: 5. The CDR3 is 14 amino acids. In germline, CDR1 is LNHDA, CDR2 SQIVND (reference sequence). The chain's CDR3 is CASSITGQGGGYTF. In DNA, the CDR3 is TGTGCCAGTAGTATAACGGGACAGGGAGGTGGCTACACCTTC. The variable domain in full, completed from reference TRBV19 and TRBJ1-2, reads DGGITQSPKYLFRKEGQNVTLSCEQNLNHDAMYWYRQDPGQGLRLIYYSQIVNDFQKGDIAEGYSVSREKKESFPLTVTSAQKNPTAFYLCASSITGQGGGYTFGSGTRLTVV.

This clone has just one count. This sequence joins TRBV19 and TRBJ2-7; TRBD1 matches at 8 bases. Germline V gives CDR1 LNHDA, CDR2 SQIVND (reference sequence). CDR3 length: 13 amino acids. The junction had 12 bases not matched to a gene; V was cut back by 11 bases and J by 6 bases. The CDR3 DNA reads as TGTGCCTCGTCGGGGCAGGGGGCGTCCGAGCAGTACTTC. Translation gives CASSGQGASEQYF.

The chain links TRBV10-3 to TRBJ1-2, with D perhaps TRBD1 (5 bases). The V gene lost 2 bases and the J gene lost 5 bases, with 12 bases spanning the gap. CDR1 ENHRY and CDR2 SYGVKD come from the germline V gene. The CDR3 is 14 amino acids. CDR3 loop: CAISEGQGHYGYTF. As DNA, the CDR3 is TGTGCCATCAGTGAGGGGCAGGGCCATTATGGCTACACCTTC.

The CDR3 region has the DNA TGTGCCAGCAGACAGGGGGAGCTGAACACTGAAGCTTTCTTT. It translates to CASRQGELNTEAFF. The chain couples TRBV4-2 to TRBJ1-1; 8 bases map to TRBD1. The length of the CDR3 is 14 residues. Per germline, CDR1 LGHNA and CDR2 YNFKEQ. V trimming: 6 bases; J trimming: 0 bases; junction bases outside the gene matches: 3.

The chain carries TRBV4-2 and TRBJ1-5; the D is unclear. V was cut by 0 bases and J by 3 bases, with 9 bases left in between. Germline V lookup: CDR1 LGHNA, CDR2 YNFKEQ. The CDR3 extends over 15 amino acids. The CDR3 reads CASSQDKRVNQPQHF. The CDR3 nucleotides read TGTGCCAGCAGCCAAGACAAGAGAGTCAATCAGCCCCAGCATTTT.

V and J are TRBV5-4 and TRBJ2-7; 12 nucleotides match TRBD1. The CDR3 consists of 17 residues. Germline loops: CDR1 SGHNT, CDR2 YYREEE (reference sequence). Trimming took 4 bases from V and 2 from J; bases not matched to a gene: 10. The CDR3 DNA reads TGTGCCAGCAGCCACCCCTTGGGACAGGGGGCGGCCTACGAGCAGTACTTC. Its translation: CASSHPLGQGAAYEQYF. Together with reference TRBV5-4 and TRBJ2-7, the CDR3 gives the full variable domain: ETGVTQSPTHLIKTRGQQVTLRCSSQSGHNTVSWYQQALGQGPQFIFQYYREEENGRGNFPPRFSGLQFPNYSSELNVNALELDDSALYLCASSHPLGQGAAYEQYFGPGTRLTVT.

The chain recombines TRBV14 with TRBJ2-2, with 11 bases matching TRBD2. Germline CDR1 SGHDN, CDR2 FVKESK. This CDR3 comprises 17 residues. After removal of 4 bases from V and 6 bases from J, the junction contained 10 bases not matched to a gene. CDR3 in DNA: TGTGCCAGCAGCCCGTTGGTAGCGGGAGGGCCAGCCGGGGAGCTGTTTTTT. Translated: CASSPLVAGGPAGELFF.

The genes are TRBV19 and TRBJ1-5; D gene unclear. The germline gives CDR1 LNHDA, CDR2 SQIVND (reference sequence). Trimming removed 2 bases at V and 2 bases at J, with 10 bases between. The CDR3 has 15 amino acids. CDR3 DNA sequence: TGTGCCAGTAGTATAAACAGCTTGGGCAATCAGCCCCAGCATTTT. Protein: CASSINSLGNQPQHF.

The J gene is TRBJ2-7, the V gene TRBV4-3; TRBD2 matches at 11 bases. The CDR3 spans 15 residues. Looked up from germline, CDR1 is LGHNA and CDR2 is YSLEER. The ends lost 1 base at V and 2 bases at J; junction bases unmatched: 1. The CDR3 region is CASSQGLAGPYEQYF. CDR3 nucleotide sequence: TGCGCCAGCAGCCAAGGACTAGCGGGGCCCTACGAGCAGTACTTC.

The chain is built from TRBV29-1 and TRBJ1-1; no firm D call. CDR3 length: 12 residues. V lost 3 bases to trimming and J lost 1 base, with 6 bases between them. The germline V gene encodes CDR1 SQVTM and CDR2 ANQGSEA. CDR3 amino acids: CSVDASNTEAFF. The DNA of the CDR3 is TGCAGCGTTGACGCGTCGAACACTGAAGCTTTCTTT. The whole variable domain, filled in from reference TRBV29-1 and TRBJ1-1, reads SAVISQKPSRDICQRGTSLTIQCQVDSQVTMMFWYRQQPGQSLTLIATANQGSEATYESGFVIDKFPISRPNLTFSTLTVSNMSPEDSSIYLCSVDASNTEAFFGQGTRLTVV.

V and J are TRBV25-1 and TRBJ2-5, with 11 bases matching TRBD2. The CDR3 is made up of 17 amino acids. Per the germline V gene, CDR1 is MGHDK and CDR2 is SYGVNS. The V segment lost 3 bases and the J segment 1 base; nucleotides outside the gene matches: 7. The CDR3 nucleotides read TGTGCCAGCAGTGAGCACAAAGGACTAGCGGGCCAAGAGACCCAGTACTTC. Translated: CASSEHKGLAGQETQYF.